The 21 T cell receptor beta chains listed next were all sequenced from one sample in a study of control samples from healthy donors and cancer patients. The table came from immunoSEQ multiplex PCR; TCRdb's copy has only in-frame clones and leaves some out. The table lists about 73,000 clones, roughly 91% of them singletons. The sample taken for sequencing was PBMCs. The receptors originated from a man aged 55 to 70 with lung cancer.

In this sample, this clone turned up once. The rearrangement uses TRBV5-1 and TRBJ1-2; D remains unclear. The CDR3 spans 15 residues. V was cut by 3 bases and J by 2 bases, with 14 bases left in between. Germline V gene lookup returns CDR1 SGHRS and CDR2 YFSETQ. CDR3 coding DNA: TGCGCCAGCAGCTCACCGGACGGAGTCAACTATGGCTACACCTTC. It is translated as CASSSPDGVNYGYTF.

The rearrangement joins TRBV6-2 or TRBV6-3 to TRBJ1-1; D is unclear. The germline V and J ends were trimmed by 2 bases and 10 bases, with 14 bases remaining between them. The CDR3 has 13 amino acids. Per germline, CDR1 MNHEY and CDR2 SVGEGT. The CDR3 sequence: CASSYGEVAGAFF. The CDR3, as DNA: TGTGCCAGCAGTTACGGAGAGGTCGCAGGAGCTTTCTTT.

The chain links TRBV19 to TRBJ1-2; D call uncertain. V gave up 3 bases and J gave up 8 bases, with 13 bases separating them. The germline V gene encodes CDR1 LNHDA and CDR2 SQIVND (reference sequence). The CDR3 spans 13 residues. The CDR3 here is CASSILAYGGYTF. CDR3 bases: TGTGCCAGTAGTATCTTGGCTTATGGGGGCTACACCTTC.

The sample holds one count of this clone. V usage is TRBV5-1 and J usage is TRBJ2-7; TRBD1 or TRBD2 may be the D gene (5 bases each). The length of the CDR3 is 14 residues. Germline V gives CDR1 SGHRS, CDR2 YFSETQ. V was shortened by 0 bases and J by 2 bases, with 9 bases between the two germline ends. The CDR3 here is CASSLVRGTYEQYF. CDR3 nucleotides: TGCGCCAGCAGCTTGGTTCGGGGCACCTACGAGCAGTACTTC.

This clone was seen a few times. This sequence joins TRBV2 and TRBJ1-1; D gene ambiguous. Germline assignment: CDR1 SNHLY and CDR2 FYNNEI. The ends were cut back, 11 bases at V and 2 bases at J, with 33 bases in the middle. The CDR3 contains 19 residues. The CDR3 nucleotides are TGTGCCGCAGTCCTGATAGGGAAAAACGAACAGAGTTCCAACACTGAAGCTTTCTTT. Translating gives CAAVLIGKNEQSSNTEAFF.

V gene TRBV7-8 combines with J gene TRBJ2-1; 9 nucleotides line up with TRBD2. J was trimmed by 11 bases and V by 3 bases; bases with no gene match: 5. Germline values: CDR1 SGHVS, CDR2 FQNEAQ. CDR3 length: 13 residues. As DNA, the CDR3 is TGTGCCAGCAGCTTTAATAGCGGGGGCCAGCAGTTCTTC. Protein: CASSFNSGGQQFF.

This clone turned up a few times. The chain uses TRBV2 and TRBJ1-1; D uncertain. The CDR3 length is 11 residues. The V gene lost 3 bases and the J gene lost 9 bases, with 8 bases spanning the gap. The germline CDR1 and CDR2 sequences are SNHLY and FYNNEI. This CDR3 is CASSEENKAFF. Here the CDR3 DNA reads TGTGCCAGCAGTGAGGAGAACAAAGCTTTCTTT.

The chain employs TRBV4-1 and TRBJ1-2; the match to TRBD1 covers 9 bases. Germline loops: CDR1 MGHRA, CDR2 YSYEKL. V was pared by 1 base and J by 2 bases, with 5 bases of the junction left unmatched. The CDR3 has 16 residues. The CDR3 DNA sequence: TGCGCCAGCAGCCAAGCGCGGGACAGGGTAAACTATGGCTACACCTTC. Translated, it gives CASSQARDRVNYGYTF.

By share, this clone counts as medium-sized (0.01 to 0.1%). V gene TRBV3-1 (or the pseudogene TRBV3-2) combines with J gene TRBJ1-1; D possibly corresponds to TRBD1 (6 bases). The V end lost 4 bases, the J end lost 10 bases, and 19 bases lay between the germline ends. The CDR3 contains 14 residues. The germline CDR1 and CDR2 sequences are LGHDT and YNNKEL (reference sequence). CDR3 loop: CASSPMAQGGRAFF. CDR3 coding DNA: TGTGCCAGCAGCCCTATGGCACAGGGTGGGAGAGCTTTCTTT.

This chain links TRBV30 with TRBJ1-5, with 7 bases identical to TRBD1. J gave up 5 bases and V 4 bases, and 5 bases lay outside the gene matches. CDR3 length equals 13 residues. Germline V gives CDR1 GTSNPN, CDR2 SVGIG (reference sequence). The CDR3 loop is CAWTAQGDQPQHF. For the CDR3, the DNA is TGTGCCTGGACTGCTCAGGGGGATCAGCCCCAGCATTTT.

This chain links TRBV18 with TRBJ2-7, with 7 positions matching TRBD1. The ends lost 5 bases at V and 0 bases at J; junction bases unmatched: 7. This CDR3 spans 15 amino acids. Per germline, CDR1 KGHSH and CDR2 LQKENI. CDR3 loop: CASSRQGPPSYEQYF. In DNA, the CDR3 is TGTGCCAGCTCAAGACAGGGCCCTCCCTCCTACGAGCAGTACTTC.

The V and J genes are TRBV11-3 and TRBJ1-1; D unclear. The CDR3 length is 14 residues. The germline V gene encodes CDR1 SGHNT and CDR2 YENEEA. V was cut by 0 bases and J by 4 bases, with 9 bases left in between. The CDR3 spells CASSLDLGGTEAFF. The CDR3 nucleotides are TGTGCCAGCAGCTTAGATTTGGGCGGCACTGAAGCTTTCTTT.

This chain joins TRBV7-9 and TRBJ1-1; no clear D gene. CDR1 is SEHNR, CDR2 FQNEAQ, per germline (reference sequence). Trimming shortened V by 1 base and J by 1 base, and 4 bases separated the two germline ends. CDR3 length: 13 residues. Written as DNA, the CDR3 is TGTGCCAGCAGCTTAGTGGAGAACACTGAAGCTTTCTTT. As protein: CASSLVENTEAFF.

The V gene is TRBV7-3, the J gene TRBJ2-2; 9 positions agree with TRBD1. The CDR3 length is 16 residues. The junction had 4 bases not matched to a gene; V was cut back by 5 bases and J by 0 bases. Germline loops: CDR1 SGHTA, CDR2 FQGTGA. The DNA of the CDR3 is TGTGCCAGCAGCCCTCGGACAGGGGCGAACACCGGGGAGCTGTTTTTT. It codes for CASSPRTGANTGELFF.

The rearrangement uses TRBV30 and TRBJ2-7, with a tentative D call TRBD1 (5 bases). V lost 1 base and J 1 base, leaving 8 bases between the germline ends. The CDR3 has 13 amino acids. Germline-derived CDR1 and CDR2 are GTSNPN and SVGIG (reference sequence). DNA for the CDR3: TGTGCCTGGAGTGATCAGGGATCCTACGAGCAGTACTTC. Protein product: CAWSDQGSYEQYF.

The V gene is TRBV5-6, the J gene TRBJ2-5; 8 nucleotides align to TRBD1. V shed 2 bases and J 2 bases; nucleotides not matched to a gene: 5. CDR3 size: 15 residues. From germline, CDR1 is SGHDT and CDR2 YYEEEE. The CDR3 nucleotides are TGTGCCAGCAGCTTTTTGGACAGGGATCAAGAGACCCAGTACTTC. Its translation: CASSFLDRDQETQYF.

V and J are TRBV7-2 and TRBJ1-1, with D perhaps matching TRBD1 (5 bases). Trimming shortened V by 6 bases and J by 1 base, and 9 bases separated the two germline ends. The CDR3 has 13 residues. Germline loops: CDR1 SGHTA, CDR2 FQGNSA. This CDR3 is CASRLGPNTEAFF. The CDR3, as DNA: TGTGCCAGCAGGCTGGGACCGAACACTGAAGCTTTCTTT.

The rearrangement uses TRBV7-9 and TRBJ2-3; maybe TRBD2 (5 bases). CDR1 is SEHNR and CDR2 is FQNEAQ in the germline V gene (reference sequence). Trimming cost V 5 bases and J 2 bases, with 20 bases left between them. This CDR3 region has 17 residues. CDR3 coding DNA: TGTGCCAGCAGCCCCGGGAAGACACTGGGAAACACAGATACGCAGTATTTT. This sequence encodes CASSPGKTLGNTDTQYF.

The chain uses TRBV6-5 and TRBJ2-2; D possibly corresponds to TRBD1 (6 bases). V lost 2 bases and J lost 1, with 11 bases in between. The CDR3 consists of 16 residues. Looked up from germline, CDR1 is MNHEY and CDR2 is SVGAGI. CDR3 in DNA: TGTGCCAGCAGTTACGGGGGCAGGGGGAACACCGGGGAGCTGTTTTTT. Translating it yields CASSYGGRGNTGELFF.

J is TRBJ1-4 and V is TRBV3-1 (or the pseudogene TRBV3-2), with 10 bases identical to TRBD1. In germline, CDR1 is LGHDT, CDR2 YNNKEL (reference sequence). The CDR3 has 15 amino acids. J lost 9 bases, V lost 4 bases, and 8 bases had no gene match. This chain's CDR3 is CASSPGQGVGQKLFF. In DNA, the CDR3 is TGTGCCAGCAGCCCCGGACAGGGGGTCGGTCAAAAACTGTTTTTT.

The J gene is TRBJ1-2, the V gene TRBV6-5; D may be TRBD1 (5 bases). CDR1 is MNHEY and CDR2 is SVGAGI in the germline V gene. The CDR3 covers 12 residues. V gave up 6 bases and J gave up 3 bases, with 8 bases separating them. CDR3 DNA: TGTGCCAGCAGCCAGGGTTACTATGGCTACACCTTC. This gives the protein CASSQGYYGYTF.